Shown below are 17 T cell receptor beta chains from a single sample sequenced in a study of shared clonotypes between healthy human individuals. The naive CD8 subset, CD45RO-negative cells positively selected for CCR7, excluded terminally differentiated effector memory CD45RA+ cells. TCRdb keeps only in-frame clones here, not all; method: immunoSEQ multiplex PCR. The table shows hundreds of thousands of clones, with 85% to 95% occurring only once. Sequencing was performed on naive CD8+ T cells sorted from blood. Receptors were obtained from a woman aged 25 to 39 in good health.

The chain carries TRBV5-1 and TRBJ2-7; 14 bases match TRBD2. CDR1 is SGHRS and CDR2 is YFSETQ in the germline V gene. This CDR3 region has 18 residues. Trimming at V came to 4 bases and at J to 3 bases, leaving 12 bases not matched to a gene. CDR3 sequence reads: CASSATGTSGRAYYEQYF. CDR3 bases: TGCGCCAGCAGCGCCACCGGGACTAGCGGGAGAGCCTACTACGAGCAGTACTTC.

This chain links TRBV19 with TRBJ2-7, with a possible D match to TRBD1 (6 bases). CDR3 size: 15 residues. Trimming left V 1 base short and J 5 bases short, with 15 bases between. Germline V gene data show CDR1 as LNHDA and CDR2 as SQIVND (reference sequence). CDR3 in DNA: TGTGCCAGTAGTATAGTGGGGGCCGCCAGGAACGAGCAGTACTTC. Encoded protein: CASSIVGAARNEQYF.

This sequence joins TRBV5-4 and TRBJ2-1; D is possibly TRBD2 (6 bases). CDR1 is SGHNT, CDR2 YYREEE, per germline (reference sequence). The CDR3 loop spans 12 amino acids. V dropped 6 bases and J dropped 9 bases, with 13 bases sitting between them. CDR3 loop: CASTPGVGEQFF. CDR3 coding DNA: TGTGCCAGCACGCCGGGGGTCGGTGAGCAGTTCTTC.

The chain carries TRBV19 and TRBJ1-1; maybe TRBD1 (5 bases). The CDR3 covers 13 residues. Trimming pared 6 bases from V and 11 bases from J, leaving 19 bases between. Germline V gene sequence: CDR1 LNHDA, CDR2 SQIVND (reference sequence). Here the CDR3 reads CASRDGTDFLAFF. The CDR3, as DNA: TGTGCCAGTAGGGACGGGACGGATTTCTTGGCTTTCTTT. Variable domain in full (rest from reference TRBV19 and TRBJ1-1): DGGITQSPKYLFRKEGQNVTLSCEQNLNHDAMYWYRQDPGQGLRLIYYSQIVNDFQKGDIAEGYSVSREKKESFPLTVTSAQKNPTAFYLCASRDGTDFLAFFGQGTRLTVV.

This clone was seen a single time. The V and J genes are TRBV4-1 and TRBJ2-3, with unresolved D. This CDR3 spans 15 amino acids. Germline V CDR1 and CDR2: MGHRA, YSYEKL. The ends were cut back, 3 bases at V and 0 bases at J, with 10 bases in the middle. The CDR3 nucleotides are TGCGCCAGCAGCCAGAGAGCACGTAGCACAGATACGCAGTATTTT. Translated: CASSQRARSTDTQYF.

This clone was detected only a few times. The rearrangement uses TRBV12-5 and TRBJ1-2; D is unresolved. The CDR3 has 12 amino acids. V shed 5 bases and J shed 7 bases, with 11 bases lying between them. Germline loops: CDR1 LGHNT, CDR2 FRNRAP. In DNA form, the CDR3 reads TGTGCTAGTGGTCCGGTAGGGCTTGGCTACACCTTC. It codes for CASGPVGLGYTF.

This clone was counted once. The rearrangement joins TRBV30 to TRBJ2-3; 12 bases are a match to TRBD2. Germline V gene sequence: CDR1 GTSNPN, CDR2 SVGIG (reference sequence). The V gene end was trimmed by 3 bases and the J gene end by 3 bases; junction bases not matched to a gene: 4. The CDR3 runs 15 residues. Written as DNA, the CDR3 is TGTGCCTGGAGAGGACTAGCGGGATCGACAGATACGCAGTATTTT. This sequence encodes CAWRGLAGSTDTQYF.

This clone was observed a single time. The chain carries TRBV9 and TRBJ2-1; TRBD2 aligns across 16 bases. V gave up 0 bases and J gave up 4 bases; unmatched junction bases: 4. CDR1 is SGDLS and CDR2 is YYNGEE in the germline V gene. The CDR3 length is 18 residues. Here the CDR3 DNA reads TGTGCCAGCAGCGTAGGGGGACTAGCGGGAGGGCGGTACAATGAGCAGTTCTTC. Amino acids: CASSVGGLAGGRYNEQFF.

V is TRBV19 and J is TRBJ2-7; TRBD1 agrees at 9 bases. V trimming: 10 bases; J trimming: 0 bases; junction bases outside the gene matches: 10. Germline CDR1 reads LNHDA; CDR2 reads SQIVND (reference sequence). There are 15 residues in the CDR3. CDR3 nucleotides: TGTGCCACAGCGGCCGGACAGGGGAGCTCCTACGAGCAGTACTTC. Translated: CATAAGQGSSYEQYF.

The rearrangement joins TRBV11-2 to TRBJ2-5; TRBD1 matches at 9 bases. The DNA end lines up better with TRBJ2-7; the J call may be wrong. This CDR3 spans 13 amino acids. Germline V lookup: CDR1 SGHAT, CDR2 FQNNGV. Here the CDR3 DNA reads TGTGCCAGCAGACAGGGGGCTTCCTACGAGCAGTACTTC. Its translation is CASRQGASYEQYF.

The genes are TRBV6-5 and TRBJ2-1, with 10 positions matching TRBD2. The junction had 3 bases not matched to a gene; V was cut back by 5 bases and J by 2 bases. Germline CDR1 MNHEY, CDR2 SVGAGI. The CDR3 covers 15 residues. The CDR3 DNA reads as TGTGCCAGCAGTCCGGGACTAGCGACCTACAATGAGCAGTTCTTC. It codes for CASSPGLATYNEQFF.

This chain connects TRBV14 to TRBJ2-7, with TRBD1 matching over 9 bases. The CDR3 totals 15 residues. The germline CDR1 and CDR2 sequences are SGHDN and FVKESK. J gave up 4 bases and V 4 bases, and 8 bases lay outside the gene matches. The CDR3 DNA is TGTGCCAGCAGCCCAGGGACAGGGCTGGGATACGAGCAGTACTTC. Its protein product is CASSPGTGLGYEQYF. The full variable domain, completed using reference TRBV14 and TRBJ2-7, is EAGVTQFPSHSVIEKGQTVTLRCDPISGHDNLYWYRRVMGKEIKFLLHFVKESKQDESGMPNNRFLAERTGGTYSTLKVQPAELEDSGVYFCASSPGTGLGYEQYFGPGTRLTVT.

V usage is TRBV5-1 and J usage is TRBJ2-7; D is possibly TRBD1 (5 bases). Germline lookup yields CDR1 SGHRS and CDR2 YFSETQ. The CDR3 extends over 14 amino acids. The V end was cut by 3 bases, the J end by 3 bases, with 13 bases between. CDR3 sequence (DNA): TGCGCCAGCAGCTCCACAGGAAACAACTACGAGCAGTACTTC. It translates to CASSSTGNNYEQYF.

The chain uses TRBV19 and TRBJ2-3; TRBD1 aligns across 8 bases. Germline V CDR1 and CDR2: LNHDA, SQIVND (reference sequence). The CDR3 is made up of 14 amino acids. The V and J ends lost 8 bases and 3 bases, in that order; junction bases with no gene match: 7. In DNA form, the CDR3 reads TGTGCCAGTTCCTCCCGGGACAGGACAGATACGCAGTATTTT. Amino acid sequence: CASSSRDRTDTQYF.

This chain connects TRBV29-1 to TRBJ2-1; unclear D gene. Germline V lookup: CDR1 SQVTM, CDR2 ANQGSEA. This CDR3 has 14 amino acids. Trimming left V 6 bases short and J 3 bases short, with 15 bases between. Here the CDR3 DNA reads TGCAGCGTCCCGCCGGCACCCTACTACAATGAGCAGTTCTTC. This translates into CSVPPAPYYNEQFF.

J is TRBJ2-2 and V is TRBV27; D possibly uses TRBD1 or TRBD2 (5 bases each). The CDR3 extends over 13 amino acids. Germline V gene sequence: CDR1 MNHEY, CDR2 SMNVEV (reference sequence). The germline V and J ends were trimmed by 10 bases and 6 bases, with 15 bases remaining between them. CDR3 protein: CATSLGAAGELFF. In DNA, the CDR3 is TGTGCCACCTCTCTCGGGGCCGCCGGGGAGCTGTTTTTT.

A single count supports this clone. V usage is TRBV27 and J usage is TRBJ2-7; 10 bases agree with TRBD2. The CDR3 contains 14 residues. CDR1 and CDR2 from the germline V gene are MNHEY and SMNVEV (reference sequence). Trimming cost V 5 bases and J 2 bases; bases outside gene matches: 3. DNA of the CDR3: TGTGCCAGCAGTGCCGGGACTAGCGCCTACGAGCAGTACTTC. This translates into CASSAGTSAYEQYF.